The rows below give T cell receptor beta chains drawn from one sample of a study of blood T cell repertoires in COVID-19. Data came from immunoSEQ multiplex PCR; TCRdb stores just in-frame clones and leaves some out. The sample lists fewer than 60,000 clones, around nine tenths occurring once. Material: peripheral blood. These receptors were collected from a human donor in a cohort sampled during active COVID-19. The CDR3 runs from the conserved cysteine through the conserved F or W. The order of the fields is J gene, clone size, D gene, V gene, CDR3 DNA, CDR3 protein. The D gene is left open where the match is weak. The size of a clone is reported for some rows only, either as once, few or many, or as a class for expanded clones.

J gene: TRBJ1-1
clone size: .
D gene: TRBD1
V gene: TRBV28
CDR3 DNA: TGTGCCAGCCCGCCATATGGGCAGGGGGCAGTGAACACTGAAGCTTTCTTT
CDR3 protein: CASPPYGQGAVNTEAFF

J gene: TRBJ1-5
clone size: .
D gene: .
V gene: TRBV5-1
CDR3 DNA: TGCGCCAGCAGCTTGGCAGGAGGCTGGAGGGACGGACTAAATCAGCCCCAGCATTTT
CDR3 protein: CASSLAGGWRDGLNQPQHF

J gene: TRBJ1-1
clone size: .
D gene: TRBD1
V gene: TRBV27
CDR3 DNA: TGTGCCAGCAGTCAGGGGGCGCGAACTGAAGCTTTCTTT
CDR3 protein: CASSQGARTEAFF

J gene: TRBJ2-1
clone size: .
D gene: .
V gene: TRBV18
CDR3 DNA: TGTGCCAGCTCACCACCCACCAGGGGCAGCTCCTACAATGAGCAGTTCTTC
CDR3 protein: CASSPPTRGSSYNEQFF

J gene: TRBJ1-6
clone size: .
D gene: .
V gene: TRBV27
CDR3 DNA: TGTGCCAGCAGTTTATTTGGGGGCCCAGGGAATTCACCCCTCCACTTT
CDR3 protein: CASSLFGGPGNSPLHF

J gene: TRBJ1-3
clone size: .
D gene: .
V gene: TRBV20-1
CDR3 DNA: TGCAGTGCTAGAGTGCGGGACACCATATATTTT
CDR3 protein: CSARVRDTIYF

J gene: TRBJ1-6
clone size: few
D gene: TRBD1
V gene: TRBV9
CDR3 DNA: TGTGCCAGCCGCGAGGGACAGAACGATTCACCCCTCCACTTT
CDR3 protein: CASREGQNDSPLHF

J gene: TRBJ1-6
clone size: .
D gene: TRBD1
V gene: TRBV5-5
CDR3 DNA: TGTGCCAGCAGCACTACGGACAGGGGAATAAATTCACCCCTCCACTTT
CDR3 protein: CASSTTDRGINSPLHF

J gene: TRBJ2-2
clone size: few
D gene: TRBD2
V gene: TRBV6-4
CDR3 DNA: TGTGCCAGCAGTGACTCGGCGGGAGGGCCGAACACCGGGGAGCTGTTTTTT
CDR3 protein: CASSDSAGGPNTGELFF

J gene: TRBJ1-5
clone size: .
D gene: TRBD1
V gene: TRBV5-5
CDR3 DNA: TGTGCCAGCAGCTCCCAGGGGGCTGGAAATCAGCCCCAGCATTTT
CDR3 protein: CASSSQGAGNQPQHF

J gene: TRBJ1-2
clone size: .
D gene: TRBD1
V gene: TRBV4-1
CDR3 DNA: TGCGCCAGCAGCCAGGGGGACAGGGCAAACTATGGCTACACCTTC
CDR3 protein: CASSQGDRANYGYTF

J gene: TRBJ1-4
clone size: .
D gene: .
V gene: TRBV11-3
CDR3 DNA: TGTGCCAGCAGCTTCATGGGGCTCACTAATGAAAAACTGTTTTTT
CDR3 protein: CASSFMGLTNEKLFF

J gene: TRBJ1-2
clone size: .
D gene: .
V gene: TRBV11-2
CDR3 DNA: TGTGCCAGCAGCCCGGACGGGGGGGGCTACACCTTC
CDR3 protein: CASSPDGGGYTF

J gene: TRBJ1-1
clone size: .
D gene: .
V gene: TRBV5-1
CDR3 DNA: TGCGCCAGCAGCGCCACAGGAGAGAACACTGAAGCTTTCTTT
CDR3 protein: CASSATGENTEAFF

J gene: TRBJ1-2
clone size: .
D gene: .
V gene: TRBV7-9
CDR3 DNA: TGTGCCAGCAGCTTTGACAGACCTAAGTTATCGGTGTATGGCTACACCTTC
CDR3 protein: CASSFDRPKLSVYGYTF

J gene: TRBJ2-1
clone size: .
D gene: .
V gene: TRBV11-3
CDR3 DNA: TGTGCCAGCAGCTTAGATCGTAGGCAGGGGTTTGTCCCAACCCACAATGAGCAGTTCTTC
CDR3 protein: CASSLDRRQGFVPTHNEQFF

J gene: TRBJ1-1
clone size: .
D gene: .
V gene: TRBV27
CDR3 DNA: TGTGCCAGCAGTTTGGTGGGCAGATCGAACACTGAAGCTTTCTTT
CDR3 protein: CASSLVGRSNTEAFF

J gene: TRBJ1-3
clone size: .
D gene: .
V gene: TRBV6-5
CDR3 DNA: TGTGCCAGCAGTTACTCGACATCGGGAAACACCATATATTTT
CDR3 protein: CASSYSTSGNTIYF

J gene: TRBJ1-2
clone size: .
D gene: TRBD1
V gene: TRBV6-5
CDR3 DNA: TGTGCCAGCAAGTTGGACAGGGCGACCTATGGCTACACCTTC
CDR3 protein: CASKLDRATYGYTF

J gene: TRBJ2-7
clone size: .
D gene: TRBD2
V gene: TRBV25-1
CDR3 DNA: TGTGCCAGCAGTGACACCACTAGCGGGAGTTCGAACTTC
CDR3 protein: CASSDTTSGSSNF

J gene: TRBJ1-1
clone size: .
D gene: .
V gene: TRBV10-2
CDR3 DNA: TGCGCCAGCAGTGGCAGGTTCTCGAACACTGAAGCTTTCTTT
CDR3 protein: CASSGRFSNTEAFF

J gene: TRBJ1-1
clone size: .
D gene: .
V gene: TRBV6-5
CDR3 DNA: TGTGCCAGCAGACAGATCGCTGAAGCTTTCTTT
CDR3 protein: CASRQIAEAFF

J gene: TRBJ2-7
clone size: .
D gene: TRBD2
V gene: TRBV10-3
CDR3 DNA: TGTGCCATCAGTGAGGGACTAGCGGGTCGCTACGAGCAGTACTTC
CDR3 protein: CAISEGLAGRYEQYF

J gene: TRBJ1-4
clone size: .
D gene: .
V gene: TRBV7-2
CDR3 DNA: TGTGCCAGCAGCCCCGGGACATCTCCTAATGAAAAACTGTTTTTT
CDR3 protein: CASSPGTSPNEKLFF

J gene: TRBJ2-7
clone size: .
D gene: TRBD2
V gene: TRBV7-9
CDR3 DNA: TGTGCCAGCAGCTTAGAGGGAGGGGAATCCTACGAGCAGTACTTC
CDR3 protein: CASSLEGGESYEQYF

J gene: TRBJ2-2
clone size: few
D gene: TRBD1
V gene: TRBV2
CDR3 DNA: TGTGCCAGCAAGGGGACAGCCAACACCGGGGAGCTGTTTTTT
CDR3 protein: CASKGTANTGELFF

J gene: TRBJ2-3
clone size: once
D gene: .
V gene: TRBV7-6
CDR3 DNA: TGTGCCAGCAGCTTTGGGACCGGGACTTCGCAGTATTTT
CDR3 protein: CASSFGTGTSQYF

J gene: TRBJ1-3
clone size: .
D gene: .
V gene: TRBV3-1/TRBV3-2
CDR3 DNA: TGTGCCAGCAGCAGTGAACAGGGAACTGGAAACACCATATATTTT
CDR3 protein: CASSSEQGTGNTIYF

J gene: TRBJ2-7
clone size: .
D gene: TRBD2
V gene: TRBV6-1
CDR3 DNA: TGTGCCAGCAGTGAAGGGACTAGCGGGATCCACGAGCAGTACTTC
CDR3 protein: CASSEGTSGIHEQYF